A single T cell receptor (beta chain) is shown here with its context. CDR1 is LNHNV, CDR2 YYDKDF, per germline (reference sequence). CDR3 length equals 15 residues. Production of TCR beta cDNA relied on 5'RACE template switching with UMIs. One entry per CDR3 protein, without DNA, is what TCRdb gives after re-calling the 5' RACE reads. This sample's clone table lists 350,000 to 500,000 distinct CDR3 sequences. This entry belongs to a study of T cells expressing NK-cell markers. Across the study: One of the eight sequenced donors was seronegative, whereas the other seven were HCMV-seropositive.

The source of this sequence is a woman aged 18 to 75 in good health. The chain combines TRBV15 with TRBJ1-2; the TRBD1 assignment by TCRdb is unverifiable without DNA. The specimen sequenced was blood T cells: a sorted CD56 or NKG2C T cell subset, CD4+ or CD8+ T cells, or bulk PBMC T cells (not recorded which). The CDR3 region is CATSRAETGLSGYTF.